The T cell receptor beta chain described here comes from a study of vaccination and CD4 T cells after COVID-19. Study background: For each participant, vaccination comprised two doses of either the BNT162b2 or the mRNA-1273 vaccine. Taking of post-vaccine samples occurred a median approximately 67 days after dose two (range 14 to 241). Overlapping spike peptides of SARS-CoV-2, HCoV-NL63, HCoV-OC43 and HCoV-229E were used, and cells were stimulated with them.

As to time point: late sampling 161 to 241 days after vaccination in a few convalescent patients. Treatment in this sample: approximately 10-day PBMC culture with coronavirus spike peptide pools or control peptides (ViraFEST assay). From germline, CDR1 is SNHLY and CDR2 FYNNEI. V lost 9 bases and J lost 9, with 24 bases in between. There are 16 residues in the CDR3. Of note for this clonotype: The antigen is not known.

The study sequenced cultured CD4+ T cell DNA using the Oncomine TCR Beta short-read assay. Investigators obtained genomic DNA by extraction from cultured CD4+ T cells. A single record per CDR3 protein comes from TCRdb applying MiXCR to the PCR reads. The sample includes around 23,000 distinct CDR3 sequences, about 42% of them seen just once. The chain has TRBV2 and TRBJ1-6; possible D gene TRBD1, 6 bases. The TCR comes from a human donor who had recovered from COVID-19. Sample: CD4+ T cells from blood, cultured in vitro, taken about 7 months after SARS-CoV-2 vaccination. As DNA, the CDR3 is TGTGCCAGTACGGGAGGGGTCGCCCTGGGGGCTTCACCCCTCCACTTT. This encodes CASTGGVALGASPLHF.